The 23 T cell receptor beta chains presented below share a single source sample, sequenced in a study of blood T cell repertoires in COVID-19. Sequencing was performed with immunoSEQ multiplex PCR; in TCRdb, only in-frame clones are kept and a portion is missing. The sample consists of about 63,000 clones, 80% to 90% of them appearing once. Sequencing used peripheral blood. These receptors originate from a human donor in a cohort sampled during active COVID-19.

CDR3 bases: TGTGCCAGCAGCCAAAAACTAATAGCGGGAGGCAGCTCCTACGAGCAGTACTTC. Protein sequence: CASSQKLIAGGSSYEQYF. This rearrangement joins TRBV3-1 (or the pseudogene TRBV3-2) to TRBJ2-7; 10 bases are a match to TRBD2. V dropped 2 bases and J dropped 0; count of bases not matched to a gene: 10. This CDR3 comprises 18 residues. CDR1 is LGHDT and CDR2 is YNNKEL in the germline V gene (reference sequence).

The CDR3, as DNA: TGCGCCAGCACCTTCTTGCTAGGGGTAGATACGCAGTATTTT. As protein: CASTFLLGVDTQYF. The chain has TRBV5-1 and TRBJ2-3; a possible D gene is TRBD1 (5 bases). The length of the CDR3 is 14 residues. Germline CDR1 SGHRS, CDR2 YFSETQ. Trimming stripped 6 bases from V and 5 bases from J, with 16 bases between.

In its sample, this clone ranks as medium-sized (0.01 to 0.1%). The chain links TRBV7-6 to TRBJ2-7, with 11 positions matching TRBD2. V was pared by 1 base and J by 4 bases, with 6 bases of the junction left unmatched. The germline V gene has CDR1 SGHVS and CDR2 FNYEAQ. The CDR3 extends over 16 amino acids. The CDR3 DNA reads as TGTGCCAGCAGCTTAGGGGGACTAGCGGACCTATACGAGCAGTACTTC. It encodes CASSLGGLADLYEQYF.

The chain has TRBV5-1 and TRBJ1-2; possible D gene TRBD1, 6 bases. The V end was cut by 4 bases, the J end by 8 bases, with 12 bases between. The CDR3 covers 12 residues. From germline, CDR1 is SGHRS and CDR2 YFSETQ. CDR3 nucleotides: TGCGCCAGCAGCCTCGCAGGGGACGGCTACACCTTC. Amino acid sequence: CASSLAGDGYTF. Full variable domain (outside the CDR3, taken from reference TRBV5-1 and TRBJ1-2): KAGVTQTPRYLIKTRGQQVTLSCSPISGHRSVSWYQQTPGQGLQFLFEYFSETQRNKGNFPGRFSGRQFSNSRSEMNVSTLELGDSALYLCASSLAGDGYTFGSGTRLTVV.

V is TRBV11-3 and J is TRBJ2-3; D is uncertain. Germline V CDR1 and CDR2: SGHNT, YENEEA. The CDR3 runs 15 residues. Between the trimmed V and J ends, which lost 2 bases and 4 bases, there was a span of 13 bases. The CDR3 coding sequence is TGTGCCAGCAGCTTAACCCGGGTGCCCTCAGATACGCAGTATTTT. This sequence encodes CASSLTRVPSDTQYF.

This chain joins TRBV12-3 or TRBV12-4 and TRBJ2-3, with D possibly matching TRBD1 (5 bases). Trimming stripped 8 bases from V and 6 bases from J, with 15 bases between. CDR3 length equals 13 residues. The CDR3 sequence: CASGARGVDTQYF. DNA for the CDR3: TGTGCCAGCGGGGCTAGAGGCGTGGATACGCAGTATTTT.

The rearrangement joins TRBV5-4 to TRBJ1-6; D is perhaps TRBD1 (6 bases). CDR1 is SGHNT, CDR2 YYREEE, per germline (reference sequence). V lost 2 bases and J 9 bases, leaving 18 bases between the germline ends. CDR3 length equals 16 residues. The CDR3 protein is CASSLSPDSEISPLHF. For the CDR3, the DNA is TGTGCCAGCAGCTTAAGTCCGGACAGTGAGATTTCACCCCTCCACTTT.

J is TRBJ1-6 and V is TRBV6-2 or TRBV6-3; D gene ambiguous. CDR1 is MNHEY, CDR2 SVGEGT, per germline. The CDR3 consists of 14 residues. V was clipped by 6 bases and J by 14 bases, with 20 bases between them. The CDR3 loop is CASSVSGGSGTLHF. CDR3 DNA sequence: TGTGCCAGCAGCGTCTCCGGAGGGTCGGGAACCCTCCACTTT.

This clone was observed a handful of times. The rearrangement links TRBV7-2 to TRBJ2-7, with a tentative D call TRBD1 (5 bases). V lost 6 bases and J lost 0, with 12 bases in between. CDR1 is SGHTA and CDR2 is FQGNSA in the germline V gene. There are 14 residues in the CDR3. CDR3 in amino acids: CASRGPNNSYEQYF. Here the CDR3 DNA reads TGTGCCAGCAGGGGGCCGAATAACTCCTACGAGCAGTACTTC.

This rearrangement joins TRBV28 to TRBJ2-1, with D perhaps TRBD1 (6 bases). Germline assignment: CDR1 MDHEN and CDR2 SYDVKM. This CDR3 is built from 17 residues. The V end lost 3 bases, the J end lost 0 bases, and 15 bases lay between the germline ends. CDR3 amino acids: CASSFHTAQGSYNEQFF. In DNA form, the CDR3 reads TGTGCCAGCAGTTTCCATACTGCACAGGGCTCCTACAATGAGCAGTTCTTC.

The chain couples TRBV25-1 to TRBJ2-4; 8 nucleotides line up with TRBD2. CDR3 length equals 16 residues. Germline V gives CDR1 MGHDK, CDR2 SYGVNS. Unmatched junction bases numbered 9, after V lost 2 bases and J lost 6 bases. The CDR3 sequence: CASSEGSGARPNIQYF. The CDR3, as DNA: TGTGCCAGCAGTGAAGGTAGCGGGGCTCGACCAAACATTCAGTACTTC.

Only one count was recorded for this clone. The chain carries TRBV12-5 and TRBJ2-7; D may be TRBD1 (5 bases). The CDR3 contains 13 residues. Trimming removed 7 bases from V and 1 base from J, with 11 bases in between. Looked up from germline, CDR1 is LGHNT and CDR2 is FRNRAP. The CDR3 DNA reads TGTGCTAGTGCCCGACAGATTTCCTACGAGCAGTACTTC. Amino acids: CASARQISYEQYF.

The CDR3: CASIGRGGEQYF. Here the CDR3 DNA reads TGTGCCAGCATTGGCAGGGGAGGGGAGCAGTACTTC. The gene calls are TRBV6-5 and TRBJ2-7, with D maybe TRBD2 (7 bases). V lost 7 bases, J lost 7 bases, and 14 bases lay in between. CDR1 is MNHEY and CDR2 is SVGAGI in the germline V gene. The CDR3 extends over 12 amino acids.

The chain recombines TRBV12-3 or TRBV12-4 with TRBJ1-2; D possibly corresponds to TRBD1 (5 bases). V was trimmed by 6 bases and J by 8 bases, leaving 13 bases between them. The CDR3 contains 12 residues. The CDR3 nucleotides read TGTGCCAGCAGCCTGACAGTGGGGGGCTACACCTTC. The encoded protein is CASSLTVGGYTF.

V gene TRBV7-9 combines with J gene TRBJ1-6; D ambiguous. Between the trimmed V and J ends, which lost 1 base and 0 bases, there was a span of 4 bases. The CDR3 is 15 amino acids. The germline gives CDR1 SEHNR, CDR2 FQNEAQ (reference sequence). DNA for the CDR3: TGTGCCAGCAGCTTAGAGAGCTCCTATAATTCACCCCTCCACTTT. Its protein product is CASSLESSYNSPLHF.

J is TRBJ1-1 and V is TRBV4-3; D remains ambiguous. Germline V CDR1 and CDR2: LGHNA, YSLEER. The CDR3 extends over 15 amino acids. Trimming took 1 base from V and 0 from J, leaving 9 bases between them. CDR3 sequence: CASSQGRALNTEAFF. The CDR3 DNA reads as TGCGCCAGCAGCCAAGGGCGGGCCTTGAACACTGAAGCTTTCTTT.

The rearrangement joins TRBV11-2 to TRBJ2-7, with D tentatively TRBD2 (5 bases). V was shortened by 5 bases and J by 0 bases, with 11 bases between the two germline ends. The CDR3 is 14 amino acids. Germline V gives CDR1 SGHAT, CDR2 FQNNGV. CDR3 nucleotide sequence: TGTGCCAGCAGCCCCTACCGGGGCTCCTACGAGCAGTACTTC. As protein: CASSPYRGSYEQYF.

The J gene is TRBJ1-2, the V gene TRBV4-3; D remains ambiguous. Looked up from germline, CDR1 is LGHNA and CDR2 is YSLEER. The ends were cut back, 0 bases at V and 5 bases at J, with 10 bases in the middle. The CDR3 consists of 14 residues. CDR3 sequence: CASSQDPLLYGYTF. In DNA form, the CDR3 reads TGCGCCAGCAGCCAAGATCCCCTCCTATATGGCTACACCTTC.

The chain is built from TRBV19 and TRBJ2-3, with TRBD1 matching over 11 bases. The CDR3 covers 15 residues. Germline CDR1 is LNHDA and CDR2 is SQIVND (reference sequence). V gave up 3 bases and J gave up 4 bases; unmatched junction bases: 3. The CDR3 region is CASSIWTGGPDTQYF. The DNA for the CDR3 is TGTGCCAGTAGTATTTGGACAGGGGGCCCAGATACGCAGTATTTT.

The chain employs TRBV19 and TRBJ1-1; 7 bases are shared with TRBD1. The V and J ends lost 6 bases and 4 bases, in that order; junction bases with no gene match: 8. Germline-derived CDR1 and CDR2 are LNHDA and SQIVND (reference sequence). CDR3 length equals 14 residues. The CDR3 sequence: CASSPTGTITEAFF. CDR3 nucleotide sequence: TGTGCCAGTAGCCCGACAGGGACGATCACTGAAGCTTTCTTT.

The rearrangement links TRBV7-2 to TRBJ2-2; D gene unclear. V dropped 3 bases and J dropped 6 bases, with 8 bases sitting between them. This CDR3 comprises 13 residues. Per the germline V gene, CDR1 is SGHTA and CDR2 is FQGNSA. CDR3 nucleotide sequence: TGTGCCAGCAGCTTCTCCTTCGCCGGGGAGCTGTTTTTT. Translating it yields CASSFSFAGELFF.

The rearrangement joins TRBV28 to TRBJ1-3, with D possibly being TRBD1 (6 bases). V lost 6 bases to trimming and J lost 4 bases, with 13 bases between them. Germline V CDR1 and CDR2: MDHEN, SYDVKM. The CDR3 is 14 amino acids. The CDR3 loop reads CASSPGQTGNTIYF. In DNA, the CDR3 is TGTGCCAGCAGCCCCGGACAGACGGGAAACACCATATATTTT.

CDR3 region: CASSQQYNQPQHF. CDR3 bases: TGCGCCAGCAGCCAACAGTACAATCAGCCCCAGCATTTT. The chain links TRBV4-1 to TRBJ1-5; D not certain. Germline assignment: CDR1 MGHRA and CDR2 YSYEKL. CDR3 length: 13 amino acids. V was pared by 2 bases and J by 3 bases, with 5 bases between.